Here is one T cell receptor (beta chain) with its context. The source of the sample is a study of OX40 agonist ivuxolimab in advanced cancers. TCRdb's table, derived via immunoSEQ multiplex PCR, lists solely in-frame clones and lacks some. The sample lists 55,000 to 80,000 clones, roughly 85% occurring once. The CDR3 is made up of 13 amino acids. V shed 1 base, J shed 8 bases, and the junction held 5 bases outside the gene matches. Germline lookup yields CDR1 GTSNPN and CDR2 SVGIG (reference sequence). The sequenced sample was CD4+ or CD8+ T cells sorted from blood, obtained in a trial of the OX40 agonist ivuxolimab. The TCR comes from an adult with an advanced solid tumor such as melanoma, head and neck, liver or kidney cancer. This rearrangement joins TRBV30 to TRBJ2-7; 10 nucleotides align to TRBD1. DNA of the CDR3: TGTGCCTGGAGTGGACAGGGGGCGTTCCAGCAGTACTTC. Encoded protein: CAWSGQGAFQQYF. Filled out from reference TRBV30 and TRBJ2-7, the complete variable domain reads SQTIHQWPATLVQPVGSPLSLECTVEGTSNPNLYWYRQAAGRGLQLLFYSVGIGQISSEVPQNLSASRPQDRQFILSSKKLLLSDSGFYLCAWSGQGAFQQYFGPGTRLTVT.